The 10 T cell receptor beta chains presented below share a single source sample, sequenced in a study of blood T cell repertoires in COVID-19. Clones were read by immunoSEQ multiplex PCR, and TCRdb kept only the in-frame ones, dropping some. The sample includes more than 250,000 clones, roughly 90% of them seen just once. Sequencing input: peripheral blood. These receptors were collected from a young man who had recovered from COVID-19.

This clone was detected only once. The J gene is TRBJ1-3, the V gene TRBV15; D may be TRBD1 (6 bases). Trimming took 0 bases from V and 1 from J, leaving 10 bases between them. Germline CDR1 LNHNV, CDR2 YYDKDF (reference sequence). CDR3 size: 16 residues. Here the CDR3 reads CATSRDLTGSGNTIYF. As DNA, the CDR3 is TGTGCCACCAGCAGAGATCTCACAGGGTCTGGAAACACCATATATTTT.

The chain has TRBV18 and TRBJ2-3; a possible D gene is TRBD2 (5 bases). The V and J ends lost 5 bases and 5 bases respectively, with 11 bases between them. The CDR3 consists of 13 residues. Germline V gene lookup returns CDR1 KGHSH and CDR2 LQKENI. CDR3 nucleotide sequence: TGTGCCAGCTCAGCGACTAATGGAGATACGCAGTATTTT. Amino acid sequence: CASSATNGDTQYF.

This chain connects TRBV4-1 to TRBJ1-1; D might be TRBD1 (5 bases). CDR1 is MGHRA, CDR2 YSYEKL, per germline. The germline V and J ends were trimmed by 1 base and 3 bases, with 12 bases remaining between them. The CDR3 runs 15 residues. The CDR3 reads CASSQVFRVDTEAFF. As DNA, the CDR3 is TGCGCCAGCAGCCAAGTTTTCAGGGTCGACACTGAAGCTTTCTTT.

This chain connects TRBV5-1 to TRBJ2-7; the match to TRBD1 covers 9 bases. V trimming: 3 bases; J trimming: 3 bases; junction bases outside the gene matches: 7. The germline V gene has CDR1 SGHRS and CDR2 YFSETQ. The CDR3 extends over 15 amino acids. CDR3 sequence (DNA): TGCGCCAGCAGCTCCCGGGACAGGGCTCGCTACGAGCAGTACTTC. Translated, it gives CASSSRDRARYEQYF. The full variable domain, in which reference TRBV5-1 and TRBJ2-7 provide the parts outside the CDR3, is KAGVTQTPRYLIKTRGQQVTLSCSPISGHRSVSWYQQTPGQGLQFLFEYFSETQRNKGNFPGRFSGRQFSNSRSEMNVSTLELGDSALYLCASSSRDRARYEQYFGPGTRLTVT.

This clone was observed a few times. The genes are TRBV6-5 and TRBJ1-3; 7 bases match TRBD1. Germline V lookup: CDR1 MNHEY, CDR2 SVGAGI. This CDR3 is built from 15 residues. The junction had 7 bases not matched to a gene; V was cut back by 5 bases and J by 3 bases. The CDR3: CASSLNRGGGNTIYF. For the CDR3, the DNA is TGTGCCAGCAGTCTCAACAGGGGCGGTGGAAACACCATATATTTT.

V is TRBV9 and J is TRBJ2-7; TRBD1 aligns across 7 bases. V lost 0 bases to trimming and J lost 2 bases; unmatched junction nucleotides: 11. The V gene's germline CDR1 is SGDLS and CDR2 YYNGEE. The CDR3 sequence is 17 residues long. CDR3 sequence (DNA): TGTGCCAGCAGCGTAGCGCCGTCGACAGGGCGAACCTACGAGCAGTACTTC. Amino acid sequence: CASSVAPSTGRTYEQYF.

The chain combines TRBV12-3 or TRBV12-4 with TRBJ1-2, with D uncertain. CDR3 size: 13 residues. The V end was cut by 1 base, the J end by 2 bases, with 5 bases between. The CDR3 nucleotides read TGTGCCAGCAGTTTAGGGCCGAACTATGGCTACACCTTC. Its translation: CASSLGPNYGYTF.

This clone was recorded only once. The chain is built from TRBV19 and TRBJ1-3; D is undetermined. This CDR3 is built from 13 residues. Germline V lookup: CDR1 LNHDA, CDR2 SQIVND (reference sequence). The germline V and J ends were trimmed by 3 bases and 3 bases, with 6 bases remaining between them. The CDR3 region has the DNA TGTGCCAGTAGTATTGGCAATGGAAACACCATATATTTT. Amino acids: CASSIGNGNTIYF.

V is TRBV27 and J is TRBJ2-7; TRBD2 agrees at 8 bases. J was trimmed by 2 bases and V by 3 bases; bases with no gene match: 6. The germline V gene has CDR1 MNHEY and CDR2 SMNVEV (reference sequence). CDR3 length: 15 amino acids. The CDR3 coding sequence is TGTGCCAGCAGTTTGAGTAGCGGGAACCCCTACGAGCAGTACTTC. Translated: CASSLSSGNPYEQYF.

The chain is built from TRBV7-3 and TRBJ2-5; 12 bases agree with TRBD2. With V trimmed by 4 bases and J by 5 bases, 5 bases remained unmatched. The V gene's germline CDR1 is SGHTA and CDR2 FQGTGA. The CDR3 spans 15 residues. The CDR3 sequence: CASSYTSGGQETQYF. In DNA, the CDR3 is TGTGCCAGCAGCTACACTAGCGGGGGGCAGGAGACCCAGTACTTC.